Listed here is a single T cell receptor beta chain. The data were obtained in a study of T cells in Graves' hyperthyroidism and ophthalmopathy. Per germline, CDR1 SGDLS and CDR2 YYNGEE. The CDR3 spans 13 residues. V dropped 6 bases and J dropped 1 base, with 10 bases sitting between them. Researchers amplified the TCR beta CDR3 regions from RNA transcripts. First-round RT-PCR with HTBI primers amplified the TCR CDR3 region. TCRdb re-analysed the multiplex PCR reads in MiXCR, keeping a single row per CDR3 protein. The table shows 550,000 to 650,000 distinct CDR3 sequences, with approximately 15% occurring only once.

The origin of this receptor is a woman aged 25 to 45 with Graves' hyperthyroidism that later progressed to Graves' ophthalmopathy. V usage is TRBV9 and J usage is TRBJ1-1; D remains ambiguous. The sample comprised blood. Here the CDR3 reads CASMGSANTEAFF. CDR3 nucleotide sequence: TGTGCCAGCATGGGGTCAGCGAACACTGAAGCTTTCTTT.